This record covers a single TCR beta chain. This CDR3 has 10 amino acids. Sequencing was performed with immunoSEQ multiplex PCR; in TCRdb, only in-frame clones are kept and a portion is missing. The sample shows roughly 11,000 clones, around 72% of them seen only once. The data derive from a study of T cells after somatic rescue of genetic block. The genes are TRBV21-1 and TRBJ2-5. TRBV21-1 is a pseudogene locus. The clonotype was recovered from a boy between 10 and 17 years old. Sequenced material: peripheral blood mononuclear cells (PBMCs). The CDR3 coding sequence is TGTGCCAGGTACCGTGGGACCCAGTACTTC. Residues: CARYRGTQYF.